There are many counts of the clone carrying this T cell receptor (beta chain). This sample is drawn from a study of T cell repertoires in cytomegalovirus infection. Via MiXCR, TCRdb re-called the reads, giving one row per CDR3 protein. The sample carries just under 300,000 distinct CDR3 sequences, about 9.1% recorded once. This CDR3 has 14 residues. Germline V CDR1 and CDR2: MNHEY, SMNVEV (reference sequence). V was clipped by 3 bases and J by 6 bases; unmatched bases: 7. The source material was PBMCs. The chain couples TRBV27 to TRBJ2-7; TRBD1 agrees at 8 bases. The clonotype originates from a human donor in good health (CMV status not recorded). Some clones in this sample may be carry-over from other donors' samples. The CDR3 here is CASSFGTGIREQYF. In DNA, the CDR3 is TGTGCCAGCAGTTTCGGGACAGGTATCCGCGAGCAGTACTTC.